These 32 T cell receptor beta chains share one sample of origin, sequenced in a study of cytomegalovirus exposure and HLA in healthy donors. 60 Vbeta and 13 Jbeta primers were used in PCR. Profiling relied on immunoSEQ multiplex PCR, and the TCRdb table lists in-frame clones only, not all of them. The repertoire holds 150,000 to 200,000 clones, with over 65% as singletons. Sample: PBMCs. These receptors came from a woman in her twenties or thirties in good health and CMV-seronegative.

The V gene is TRBV20-1, the J gene TRBJ1-2; D ambiguous. There are 11 residues in the CDR3. Germline loops: CDR1 DFQATT, CDR2 SNEGSKA (reference sequence). Trimming took off 6 bases at V and 3 bases at J, with 8 bases between the two ends. The CDR3 DNA reads as TGCAGTGCACTAAGTGACTATGGCTACACCTTC. Protein sequence: CSALSDYGYTF.

This chain uses TRBV9 with TRBJ2-2; D is uncertain. Trimming took 0 bases from V and 4 from J, leaving 16 bases between them. The CDR3 sequence is 17 residues long. The germline gives CDR1 SGDLS, CDR2 YYNGEE. The CDR3 region has the DNA TGTGCCAGCAGCGTAGGGCGACATAACGGTGGCACCGGGGAGCTGTTTTTT. Its translation: CASSVGRHNGGTGELFF. Together with reference TRBV9 and TRBJ2-2, the CDR3 gives the full variable domain: DSGVTQTPKHLITATGQRVTLRCSPRSGDLSVYWYQQSLDQGLQFLIQYYNGEERAKGNILERFSAQQFPDLHSELNLSSLELGDSALYFCASSVGRHNGGTGELFFGEGSRLTVL.

V is TRBV7-3 and J is TRBJ2-3, with 10 bases that match TRBD1. The J segment lost 4 bases and the V segment lost 5 bases, leaving 6 bases of the junction unmatched. CDR3 length: 15 amino acids. Germline CDR1 is SGHTA and CDR2 is FQGTGA. The chain's CDR3 is CASSQGQGSPDTQYF. CDR3 sequence (DNA): TGTGCCAGCAGCCAGGGACAGGGGAGTCCAGATACGCAGTATTTT.

CDR3 sequence: CASSEGFSGTYEQYF. Here the CDR3 DNA reads TGTGCCAGCAGCGAAGGATTTAGCGGGACCTACGAGCAGTACTTC. The gene calls are TRBV9 and TRBJ2-7; 8 nucleotides align to TRBD2. V was pared by 3 bases and J by 2 bases, with 7 bases of the junction left unmatched. The CDR3 consists of 15 residues. The V gene's germline CDR1 is SGDLS and CDR2 YYNGEE.

This chain joins TRBV27 and TRBJ2-5; 9 bases agree with TRBD1. With V trimmed by 6 bases and J by 1 base, 6 bases remained unmatched. The CDR3 sequence is 15 residues long. The germline V gene has CDR1 MNHEY and CDR2 SMNVEV (reference sequence). In DNA, the CDR3 is TGTGCCAGCAGGGGCGGGACAGGGTCCCAAGAGACCCAGTACTTC. This encodes CASRGGTGSQETQYF.

The rearrangement links TRBV7-9 to TRBJ2-5; tentatively, D is TRBD2 (5 bases). The CDR3 contains 14 residues. V lost 5 bases to trimming and J lost 4 bases, with 14 bases between them. Per germline, CDR1 SEHNR and CDR2 FQNEAQ (reference sequence). CDR3 nucleotide sequence: TGTGCCAGCAGCCTTCGGGCTAGCAGAGAGACCCAGTACTTC. Protein product: CASSLRASRETQYF.

The chain is built from TRBV7-9 and TRBJ1-2; 7 bases agree with TRBD1. This CDR3 comprises 15 residues. Germline CDR1 SEHNR, CDR2 FQNEAQ (reference sequence). Trimming removed 5 bases from V and 7 bases from J; junction bases left unmatched: 13. This CDR3 is CASSAHTGTERGYTF. DNA for the CDR3: TGTGCCAGCAGCGCCCACACCGGGACAGAGCGTGGCTACACCTTC.

This clone was counted between two and nine times. An end of the junction differs from the germline gene, which may be a read error. V usage is TRBV2 and J usage is TRBJ1-4; TRBD1 might be the D (6 bases). CDR1 SNHLY and CDR2 FYNNEI come from the germline V gene. This CDR3 has 14 residues. CDR3 in amino acids: CASREGQYNEKLFF. The DNA of the CDR3 is TGTGCCAGCAGGGAAGGACAGTATAATGAAAAACTGTTTTTT.

The CDR3 DNA sequence: TGTGCCAGCAGCTTAGCTTTTAGAACTGAAGCTTTCTTT. Protein sequence: CASSLAFRTEAFF. The gene calls are TRBV7-8 and TRBJ1-1; D uncertain. The CDR3 spans 13 residues. CDR1 and CDR2 from the germline V gene are SGHVS and FQNEAQ. V was clipped by 0 bases and J by 5 bases, with 7 bases between them.

As regards this clone: Because it lacks the conserved phenylalanine or tryptophan at the end, this CDR3 is likely a read error. No DNA is shown, since the ends of the CDR3 on it are uncertain; the CDR3 is the one TCRdb lists. This chain connects TRBV6-1 to TRBJ1-1; TRBD1, as called in the table, went unchecked against the DNA. The CDR3 is 12 residues long, ends included. Germline V lookup: CDR1 MNHNS, CDR2 SASEGT. The CDR3 loop is CASSATGGVYVG.

This chain links TRBV5-1 with TRBJ1-5; 7 nucleotides line up with TRBD1. The CDR3 has 15 residues. V lost 0 bases and J lost 4; bases outside the gene matches: 4. Germline CDR1 SGHRS, CDR2 YFSETQ. The CDR3 DNA follows: TGCGCCAGCAGCTTGGGACAGGGCCGTAATCAGCCCCAGCATTTT. Protein sequence: CASSLGQGRNQPQHF. Variable domain in full (rest from reference TRBV5-1 and TRBJ1-5): KAGVTQTPRYLIKTRGQQVTLSCSPISGHRSVSWYQQTPGQGLQFLFEYFSETQRNKGNFPGRFSGRQFSNSRSEMNVSTLELGDSALYLCASSLGQGRNQPQHFGDGTRLSIL.

This clone turned up a few times. The gene calls are TRBV4-1 and TRBJ2-1; 9 bases are shared with TRBD2. The CDR3 covers 13 residues. Unmatched junction bases numbered 6, after V lost 6 bases and J lost 9 bases. Germline assignment: CDR1 MGHRA and CDR2 YSYEKL. CDR3 bases: TGCGCCAGCAGTCGCGGGGGGGCCATTGAGCAGTTCTTC. Its translation: CASSRGGAIEQFF.

V is TRBV5-1 and J is TRBJ1-1, with unresolved D. Germline V gives CDR1 SGHRS, CDR2 YFSETQ. Trimming took off 2 bases at V and 0 bases at J, with 17 bases between the two ends. This CDR3 has 17 residues. In DNA form, the CDR3 reads TGCGCCAGCAGCTTATCCCCGGGTACTTACATGAACACTGAAGCTTTCTTT. Translated, it gives CASSLSPGTYMNTEAFF.

This chain joins TRBV5-8 and TRBJ1-3, with D unclear. Trimming left V 4 bases short and J 1 base short, with 12 bases between. The CDR3 runs to 15 residues. Germline V gene sequence: CDR1 SGHTS, CDR2 YDEGEE. In DNA, the CDR3 is TGTGCCAGCAGCCCCCGGGAAGTATCTGGAAACACCATATATTTT. Translated: CASSPREVSGNTIYF.

The chain is built from TRBV7-2 and TRBJ2-1, with 10 bases matching TRBD2. Per the germline V gene, CDR1 is SGHTA and CDR2 is FQGNSA. J gave up 5 bases and V 4 bases, and 5 bases lay outside the gene matches. This CDR3 comprises 15 residues. CDR3 in amino acids: CASSSGLAVNNEQFF. The CDR3 nucleotides are TGTGCCAGCAGCTCCGGACTAGCGGTCAACAATGAGCAGTTCTTC.

The chain couples TRBV19 to TRBJ2-5; 14 nucleotides match TRBD2. The germline CDR1 and CDR2 sequences are LNHDA and SQIVND (reference sequence). This CDR3 is 16 amino acids long. J was trimmed by 5 bases and V by 7 bases; bases with no gene match: 9. CDR3 nucleotide sequence: TGTGCCAGTACGACTAGCGGGAGGGCCGTGGGGGAGACCCAGTACTTC. This gives the protein CASTTSGRAVGETQYF.

The gene calls are TRBV10-1 and TRBJ2-5, with 7 bases fitting TRBD2. CDR3 length equals 15 residues. CDR1 is WNHNN and CDR2 is SYGVQD in the germline V gene (reference sequence). The trim removed 6 bases at V and 1 base at J, leaving 8 bases unmatched. CDR3 in DNA: TGCGCCAGCAGCCGGGGGGACGGAGCCCAAGAGACCCAGTACTTC. Translated, it gives CASSRGDGAQETQYF.

The CDR3 reads CASSLELAGLLSSYEQYF. The CDR3 DNA is TGTGCCAGCAGCTTAGAACTAGCGGGCCTCCTGAGCTCCTACGAGCAGTACTTC. The V and J genes are TRBV7-2 and TRBJ2-7, with 9 bases identical to TRBD2. V dropped 1 base and J dropped 0; count of bases not matched to a gene: 10. Looked up from germline, CDR1 is SGHTA and CDR2 is FQGNSA. CDR3 length: 18 residues.

J is TRBJ2-5 and V is TRBV2; no definite D call. The V end lost 4 bases, the J end lost 4 bases, and 7 bases lay between the germline ends. Germline values: CDR1 SNHLY, CDR2 FYNNEI. The CDR3 length is 12 residues. Here the CDR3 DNA reads TGTGCCAGCAGTGTGAGTGGAGAGACCCAGTACTTC. Translated: CASSVSGETQYF. Filled out from reference TRBV2 and TRBJ2-5, the complete variable domain reads EPEVTQTPSHQVTQMGQEVILRCVPISNHLYFYWYRQILGQKVEFLVSFYNNEISEKSEIFDDQFSVERPDGSNFTLKIRSTKLEDSAMYFCASSVSGETQYFGPGTRLLVL.

This clone was seen just once. The chain recombines TRBV7-2 with TRBJ2-1; 10 nucleotides align to TRBD2. Trimming took 3 bases from V and 6 from J; bases not matched to a gene: 11. Per the germline V gene, CDR1 is SGHTA and CDR2 is FQGNSA. This CDR3 spans 17 amino acids. The CDR3 loop reads CASSFLYLAGVSNEQFF. The CDR3 bases are TGTGCCAGCAGCTTCCTATACCTAGCGGGAGTCTCCAATGAGCAGTTCTTC.

CDR3 loop: CASSRTSGSPREQFF. Written as DNA, the CDR3 is TGTGCCAGCAGCCGGACTAGCGGGAGCCCGAGAGAGCAGTTCTTC. The rearrangement links TRBV5-4 to TRBJ2-1; 13 bases are a match to TRBD2. The CDR3 spans 15 residues. CDR1 and CDR2 (germline): SGHNT, YYREEE (reference sequence). J gave up 10 bases and V 4 bases, and 8 bases lay outside the gene matches.

The chain employs TRBV12-5 and TRBJ1-1; 9 bases align to TRBD1. There are 14 residues in the CDR3. Germline V CDR1 and CDR2: LGHNT, FRNRAP. V shed 4 bases and J 5 bases; nucleotides not matched to a gene: 5. CDR3 coding DNA: TGTGCTAGTGGTTCGGACAGGGGAGGGACTGAAGCTTTCTTT. Its protein is CASGSDRGGTEAFF.

This sequence joins TRBV19 and TRBJ2-7, with D tentatively TRBD1 (5 bases). This CDR3 spans 13 amino acids. CDR1 LNHDA and CDR2 SQIVND come from the germline V gene (reference sequence). V was cut by 8 bases and J by 5 bases, with 16 bases left in between. CDR3 bases: TGTGCCAGTCGGGCAGGGTTCGCCAACGAGCAGTACTTC. As protein: CASRAGFANEQYF.

The genes are TRBV18 and TRBJ2-5; D gene uncertain. CDR1 is KGHSH, CDR2 LQKENI, per germline. CDR3 length: 13 residues. V gave up 2 bases and J gave up 1 base, with 5 bases separating them. The CDR3 DNA follows: TGTGCCAGCTCACCATCGAGCCAAGAGACCCAGTACTTC. It yields the protein CASSPSSQETQYF.

V and J are TRBV15 and TRBJ2-5; 8 nucleotides line up with TRBD2. The CDR3 has 18 residues. Germline V gene lookup returns CDR1 LNHNV and CDR2 YYDKDF (reference sequence). Losses at the gene ends were 0 bases for V and 1 base for J; bases not matched to a gene: 10. CDR3 amino acids: CATSRDGPLAGGQETQYF. In nucleotides, the CDR3 is TGTGCCACCAGCAGAGATGGGCCCCTAGCGGGTGGCCAAGAGACCCAGTACTTC.

J is TRBJ2-6 and V is TRBV7-3; TRBD1 matches 12 bases. Germline trimming cut 3 bases from V and 2 bases from J; bases unmatched to any gene: 2. This CDR3 is built from 17 residues. Germline-derived CDR1 and CDR2 are SGHTA and FQGTGA. CDR3 amino acids: CASSFGTGGAGANVLTF. The DNA for the CDR3 is TGTGCCAGCAGCTTCGGGACAGGGGGCGCTGGGGCCAACGTCCTGACTTTC.

CDR3 residues: CASSQGSLVTGMDTQYF. CDR3 bases: TGTGCCAGCAGCCAAGGCAGCTTAGTAACGGGGATGGATACGCAGTATTTT. The chain employs TRBV4-2 and TRBJ2-3, with a possible D match to TRBD2 (5 bases). Looked up from germline, CDR1 is LGHNA and CDR2 is YNFKEQ. The CDR3 consists of 17 residues. Deletions cut 1 base from V and 6 bases from J, with 20 bases between.

This sequence joins TRBV7-3 and TRBJ2-2, with 8 bases aligning to TRBD2. Losses at the gene ends were 2 bases for V and 6 bases for J; bases not matched to a gene: 8. The germline V gene encodes CDR1 SGHTA and CDR2 FQGTGA. The CDR3 is 16 residues long. The CDR3 spells CASSLLGTSSAGELFF. In DNA, the CDR3 is TGTGCCAGCAGCTTATTAGGGACTAGTTCTGCCGGGGAGCTGTTTTTT.

The genes are TRBV2 and TRBJ2-7, with a weak D call TRBD1 (5 bases). The V and J ends lost 6 bases and 3 bases respectively, with 6 bases between them. The CDR3 contains 11 residues. Germline V CDR1 and CDR2: SNHLY, FYNNEI. Here the CDR3 DNA reads TGTGCCAGCAGCAGGGACTACGAGCAGTACTTC. Protein sequence: CASSRDYEQYF.

The CDR3 here is CASSLGLGRYEQYF. CDR3 sequence (DNA): TGTGCCAGCAGCCTCGGACTCGGGCGGTACGAGCAGTACTTC. J is TRBJ2-7 and V is TRBV5-4, with D perhaps TRBD2 (5 bases). The CDR3 consists of 14 residues. Per the germline V gene, CDR1 is SGHNT and CDR2 is YYREEE (reference sequence). Between the trimmed V and J ends, which lost 4 bases and 4 bases, there was a span of 15 bases.

V and J are TRBV10-2 and TRBJ2-1, with 7 bases matching TRBD1. This CDR3 contains 16 residues. V lost 8 bases and J lost 1; bases outside the gene matches: 11. Germline V gene data show CDR1 as WSHSY and CDR2 as SAAADI. The CDR3 DNA reads as TGCGCCAGCTCCCTAAGACAGGGTGTGTCCTACAATGAGCAGTTCTTC. Protein sequence: CASSLRQGVSYNEQFF.

This clone was counted only a few times. The chain has TRBV5-1 and TRBJ1-5, with D perhaps matching TRBD1 (5 bases). CDR3 length: 14 residues. V dropped 0 bases and J dropped 7 bases, with 11 bases sitting between them. From germline, CDR1 is SGHRS and CDR2 YFSETQ. The CDR3 protein is CASSLGQRGQPQHF. The CDR3 DNA reads as TGCGCCAGCAGCTTGGGACAGCGGGGGCAGCCCCAGCATTTT.